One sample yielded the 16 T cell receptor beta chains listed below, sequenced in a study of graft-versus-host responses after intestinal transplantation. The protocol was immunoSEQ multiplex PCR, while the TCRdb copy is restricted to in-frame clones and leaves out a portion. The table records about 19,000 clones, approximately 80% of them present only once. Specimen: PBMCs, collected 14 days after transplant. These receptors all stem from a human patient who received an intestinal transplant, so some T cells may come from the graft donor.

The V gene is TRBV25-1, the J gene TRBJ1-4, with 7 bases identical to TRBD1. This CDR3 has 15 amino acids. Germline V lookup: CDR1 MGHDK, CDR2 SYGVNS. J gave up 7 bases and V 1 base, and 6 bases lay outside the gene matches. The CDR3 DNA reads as TGTGCCAGCAGTGAATTCGGGACAGCTTCTGAAAAACTGTTTTTT. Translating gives CASSEFGTASEKLFF.

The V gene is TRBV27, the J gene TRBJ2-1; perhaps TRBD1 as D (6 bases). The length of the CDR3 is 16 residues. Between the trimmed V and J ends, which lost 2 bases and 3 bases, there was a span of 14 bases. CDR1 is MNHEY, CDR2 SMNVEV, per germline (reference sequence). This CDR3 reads CASSLGGQMYYNEQFF. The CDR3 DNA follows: TGTGCCAGCAGTTTAGGGGGACAAATGTACTACAATGAGCAGTTCTTC.

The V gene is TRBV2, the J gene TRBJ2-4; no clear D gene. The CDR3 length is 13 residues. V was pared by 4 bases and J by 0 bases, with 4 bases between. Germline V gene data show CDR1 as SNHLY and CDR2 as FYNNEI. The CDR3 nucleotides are TGTGCCAGCAGTGTTTTAGCCAAAAACATTCAGTACTTC. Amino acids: CASSVLAKNIQYF. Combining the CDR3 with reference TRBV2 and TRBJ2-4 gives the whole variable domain EPEVTQTPSHQVTQMGQEVILRCVPISNHLYFYWYRQILGQKVEFLVSFYNNEISEKSEIFDDQFSVERPDGSNFTLKIRSTKLEDSAMYFCASSVLAKNIQYFGAGTRLSVL.

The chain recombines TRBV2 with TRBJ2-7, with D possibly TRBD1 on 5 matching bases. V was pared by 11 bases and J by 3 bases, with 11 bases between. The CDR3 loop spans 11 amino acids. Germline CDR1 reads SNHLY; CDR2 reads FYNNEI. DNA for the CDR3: TGTGCCGACAGACTCGGCTACGAGCAGTACTTC. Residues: CADRLGYEQYF. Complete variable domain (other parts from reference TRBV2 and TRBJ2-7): EPEVTQTPSHQVTQMGQEVILRCVPISNHLYFYWYRQILGQKVEFLVSFYNNEISEKSEIFDDQFSVERPDGSNFTLKIRSTKLEDSAMYFCADRLGYEQYFGPGTRLTVT.

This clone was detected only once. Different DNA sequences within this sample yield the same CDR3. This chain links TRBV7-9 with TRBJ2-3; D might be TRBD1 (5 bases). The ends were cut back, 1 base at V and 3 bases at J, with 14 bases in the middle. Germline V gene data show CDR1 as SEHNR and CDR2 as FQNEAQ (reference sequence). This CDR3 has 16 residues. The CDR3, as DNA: TGTGCCAGCAGCTTAGATGGGTGGGGCGATACAGATACGCAGTATTTT. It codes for CASSLDGWGDTDTQYF.

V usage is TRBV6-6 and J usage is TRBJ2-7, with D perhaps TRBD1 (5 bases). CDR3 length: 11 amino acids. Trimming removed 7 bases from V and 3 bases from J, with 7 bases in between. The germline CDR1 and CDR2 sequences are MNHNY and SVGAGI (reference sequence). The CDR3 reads CASIDSYEQYF. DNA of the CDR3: TGTGCCAGCATCGACAGCTACGAGCAGTACTTC.

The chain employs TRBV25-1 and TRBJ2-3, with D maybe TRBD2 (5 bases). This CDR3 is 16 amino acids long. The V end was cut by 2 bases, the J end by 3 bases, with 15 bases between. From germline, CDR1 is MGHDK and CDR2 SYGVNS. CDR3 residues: CASSEVSEARTDTQYF. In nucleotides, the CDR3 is TGTGCCAGCAGTGAAGTCTCGGAGGCCCGGACAGATACGCAGTATTTT.

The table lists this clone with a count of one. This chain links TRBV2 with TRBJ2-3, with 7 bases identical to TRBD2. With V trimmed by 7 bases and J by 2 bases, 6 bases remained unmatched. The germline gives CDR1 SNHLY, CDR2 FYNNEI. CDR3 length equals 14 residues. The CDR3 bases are TGTGCCAGCACCCGGGGAGGGTACACAGATACGCAGTATTTT. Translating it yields CASTRGGYTDTQYF.

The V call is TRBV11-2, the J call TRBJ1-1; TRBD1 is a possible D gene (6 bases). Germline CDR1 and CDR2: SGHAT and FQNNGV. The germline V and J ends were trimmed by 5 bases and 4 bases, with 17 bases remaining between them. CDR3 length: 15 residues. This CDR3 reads CASSSPEGGLTEAFF. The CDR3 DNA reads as TGTGCCAGCAGCAGCCCGGAGGGGGGTCTCACTGAAGCTTTCTTT.

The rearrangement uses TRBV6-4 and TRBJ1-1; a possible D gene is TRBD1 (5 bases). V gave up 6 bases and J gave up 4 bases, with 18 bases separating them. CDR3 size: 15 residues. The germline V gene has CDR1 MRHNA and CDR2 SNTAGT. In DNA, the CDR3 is TGTGCCAGCAGCGACCGGGACCCCGGACCCACTGAAGCTTTCTTT. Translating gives CASSDRDPGPTEAFF.

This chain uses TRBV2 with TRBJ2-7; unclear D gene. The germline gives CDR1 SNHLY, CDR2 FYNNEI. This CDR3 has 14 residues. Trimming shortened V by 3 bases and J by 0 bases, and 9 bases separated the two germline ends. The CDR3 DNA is TGTGCCAGCAGTGAGGCCCTTTCCTCCTACGAGCAGTACTTC. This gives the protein CASSEALSSYEQYF.

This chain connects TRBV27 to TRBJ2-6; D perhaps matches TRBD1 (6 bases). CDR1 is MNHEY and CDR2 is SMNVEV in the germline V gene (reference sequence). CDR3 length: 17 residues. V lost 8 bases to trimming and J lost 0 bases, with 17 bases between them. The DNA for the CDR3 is TGTGCCAGCTCCAGGGACACCAATCCCTCTGGGGCCAACGTCCTGACTTTC. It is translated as CASSRDTNPSGANVLTF. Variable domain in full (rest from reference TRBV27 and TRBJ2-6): EAQVTQNPRYLITVTGKKLTVTCSQNMNHEYMSWYRQDPGLGLRQIYYSMNVEVTDKGDVPEGYKVSRKEKRNFPLILESPSPNQTSLYFCASSRDTNPSGANVLTFGAGSRLTVL.

The CDR3 DNA reads as TGCGCCAGCAGCTCACCAATCGGTGAGCAGTTCTTC. Translating gives CASSSPIGEQFF. J is TRBJ2-1 and V is TRBV5-1; D is unresolved. Trimming pared 3 bases from V and 9 bases from J, leaving 10 bases between. In germline, CDR1 is SGHRS, CDR2 YFSETQ. The CDR3 is 12 residues long.

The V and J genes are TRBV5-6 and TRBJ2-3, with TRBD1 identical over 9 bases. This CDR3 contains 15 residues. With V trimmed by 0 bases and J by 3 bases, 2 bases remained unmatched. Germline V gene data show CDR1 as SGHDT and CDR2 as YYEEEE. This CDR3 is CASSLEGQGTDTQYF. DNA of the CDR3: TGTGCCAGCAGCTTGGAAGGACAGGGGACAGATACGCAGTATTTT.

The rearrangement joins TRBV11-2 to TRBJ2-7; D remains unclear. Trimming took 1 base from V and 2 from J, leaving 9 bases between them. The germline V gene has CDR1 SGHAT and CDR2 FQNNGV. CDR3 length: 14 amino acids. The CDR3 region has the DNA TGTGCCAGCAGCTTAGCAGGTAACGCCTACGAGCAGTACTTC. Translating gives CASSLAGNAYEQYF.

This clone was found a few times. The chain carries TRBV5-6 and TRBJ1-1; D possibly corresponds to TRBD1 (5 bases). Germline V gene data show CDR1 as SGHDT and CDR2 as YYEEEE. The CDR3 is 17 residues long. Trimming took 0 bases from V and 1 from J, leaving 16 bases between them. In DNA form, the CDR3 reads TGTGCCAGCAGCTTGGGACTAGGGGCTGGGGGGAACACTGAAGCTTTCTTT. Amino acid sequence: CASSLGLGAGGNTEAFF.